The T cell receptor beta chain under discussion was sequenced for a study of T cells in Graves' hyperthyroidism and ophthalmopathy. Study in general: Peripheral blood sampling occurred at initial diagnosis, before any treatment. Study findings and constraints: Most expanded thyroid clonotypes above 0.001 recurred in blood.

As to this clonotype: Its matching antigen is unknown.

RNA transcripts served as the template for amplifying TCR beta CDR3 regions. The TCR CDR3 first-round RT-PCR relied on the HTBI primer set. MiXCR, applied by TCRdb to the multiplex PCR reads, yields one record per CDR3 protein. The sample includes about 350,000 distinct CDR3 sequences, around 18% of them seen just once. Patients showing uncontrolled infection, other autoimmune disease, pregnancy or lactation were ineligible. V was clipped by 7 bases and J by 2 bases, with 11 bases between them. CDR3 length equals 13 residues. The source is a woman in her 40s with Graves' ophthalmopathy. The V and J genes are TRBV12-3 or TRBV12-4 and TRBJ2-5, with unresolved D. The sequenced sample consisted of blood. CDR3 protein: CASTRDTQETQYF. The CDR3 bases are TGTGCCAGCACCAGAGACACGCAAGAGACCCAGTACTTC.